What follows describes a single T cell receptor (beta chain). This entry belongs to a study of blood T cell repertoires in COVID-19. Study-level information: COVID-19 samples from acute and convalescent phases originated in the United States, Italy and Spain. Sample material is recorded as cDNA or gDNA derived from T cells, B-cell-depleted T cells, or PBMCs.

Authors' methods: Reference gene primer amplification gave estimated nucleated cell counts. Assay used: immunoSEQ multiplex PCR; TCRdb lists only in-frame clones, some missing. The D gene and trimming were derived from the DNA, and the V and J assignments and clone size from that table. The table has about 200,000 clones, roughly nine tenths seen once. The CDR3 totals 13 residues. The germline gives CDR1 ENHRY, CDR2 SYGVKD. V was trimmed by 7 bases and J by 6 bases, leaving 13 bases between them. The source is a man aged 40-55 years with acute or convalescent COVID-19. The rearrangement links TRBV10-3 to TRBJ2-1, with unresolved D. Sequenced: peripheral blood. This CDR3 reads CAITPLPGNEQFF. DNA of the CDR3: TGTGCCATCACTCCCCTCCCGGGCAATGAGCAGTTCTTC.